This record covers a single T cell receptor (beta chain). CDR3 length equals 14 residues. V gave up 2 bases and J gave up 0 bases, with 6 bases separating them. Germline V lookup: CDR1 SGHTS, CDR2 YDEGEE. These data belong to a study of preoperative IRX-2 immunotherapy in early breast cancer. The repertoire was sequenced with immunoSEQ multiplex PCR; TCRdb's copy has only in-frame clones and lacks some. Counted here are fewer than 25,000 clones, 70% to 90% occurring once; the ten biggest clones make up 28%. As for treatment: preoperative locoregional IRX-2 cytokine immunotherapy. Patients received preoperative, locoregional IRX-2 cytokine immunotherapy in a phase Ib study.

The chain is built from TRBV5-8 and TRBJ1-5; D not certain. The input for sequencing was tumor tissue, taken after IRX-2 immunotherapy. The sequence was obtained from a human donor with breast cancer. In nucleotides, the CDR3 is TGTGCCAGCAGCTTCCACCTTAGCAATCAGCCCCAGCATTTT. Encoded protein: CASSFHLSNQPQHF.